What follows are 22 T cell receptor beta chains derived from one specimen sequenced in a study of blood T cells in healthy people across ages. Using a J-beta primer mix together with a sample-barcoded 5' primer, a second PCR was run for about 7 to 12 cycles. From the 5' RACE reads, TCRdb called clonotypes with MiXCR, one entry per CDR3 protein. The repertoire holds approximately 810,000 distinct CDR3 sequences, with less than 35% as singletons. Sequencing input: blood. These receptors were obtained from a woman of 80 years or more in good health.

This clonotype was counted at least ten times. The DNA of the CDR3 is TGTGCCACCGCGGGGGGGCAAGGGGATACGCAGTATTTT. Protein: CATAGGQGDTQYF. The rearrangement links TRBV24-1 to TRBJ2-3; TRBD2 matches 9 bases. V lost 9 bases to trimming and J lost 6 bases; unmatched junction nucleotides: 6. This CDR3 region has 13 residues. Germline CDR1 is KGHDR and CDR2 is SFDVKD.

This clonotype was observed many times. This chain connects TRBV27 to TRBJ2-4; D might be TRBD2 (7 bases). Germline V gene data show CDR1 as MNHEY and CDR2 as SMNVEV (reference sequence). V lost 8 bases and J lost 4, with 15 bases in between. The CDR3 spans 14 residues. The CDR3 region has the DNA TGTGCCAGCGGGTCTGGGGGGGCTAAAAACATTCAGTACTTC. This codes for CASGSGGAKNIQYF.

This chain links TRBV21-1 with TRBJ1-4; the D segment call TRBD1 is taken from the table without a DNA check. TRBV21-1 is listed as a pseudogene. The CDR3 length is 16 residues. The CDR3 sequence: CASSKAAGIANEKLFF. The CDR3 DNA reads TGTGCCAGCAGCAAAGCGGCAGGGATAGCTAATGAAAAACTGTTTTTT.

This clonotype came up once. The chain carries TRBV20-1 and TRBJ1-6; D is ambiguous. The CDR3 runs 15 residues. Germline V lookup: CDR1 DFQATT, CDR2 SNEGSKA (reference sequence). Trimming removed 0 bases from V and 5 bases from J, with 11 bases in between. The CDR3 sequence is CSARDSGGNNSPLHF. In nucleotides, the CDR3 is TGCAGTGCTAGAGATTCCGGAGGGAATAATTCACCCCTCCACTTT.

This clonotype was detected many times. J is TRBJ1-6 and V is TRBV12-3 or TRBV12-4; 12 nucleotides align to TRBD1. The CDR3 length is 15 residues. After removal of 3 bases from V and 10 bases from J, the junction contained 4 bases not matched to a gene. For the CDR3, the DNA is TGTGCCAGCAGTTTGGGGGACAGGGGGCGATCACCCCTCCACTTT. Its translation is CASSLGDRGRSPLHF.

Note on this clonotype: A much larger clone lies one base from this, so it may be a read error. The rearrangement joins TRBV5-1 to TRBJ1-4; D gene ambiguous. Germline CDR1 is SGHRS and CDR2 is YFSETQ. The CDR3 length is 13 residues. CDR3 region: CASCTATNAKLFF. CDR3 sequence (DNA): TGCGCCAGCTGTACTGCAACTAATGCAAAACTGTTTTTT.

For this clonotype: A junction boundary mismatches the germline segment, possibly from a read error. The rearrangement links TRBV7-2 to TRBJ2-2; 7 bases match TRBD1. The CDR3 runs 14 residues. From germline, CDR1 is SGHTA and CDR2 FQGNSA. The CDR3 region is CASSITGVTEELFF. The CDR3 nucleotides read TGTGCCAGCAGCATAACAGGGGTCACCGAGGAGCTGTTTTTT.

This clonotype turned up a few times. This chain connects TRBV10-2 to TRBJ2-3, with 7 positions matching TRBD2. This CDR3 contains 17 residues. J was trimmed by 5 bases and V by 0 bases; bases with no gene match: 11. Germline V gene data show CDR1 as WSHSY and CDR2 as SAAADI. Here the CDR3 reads CASSESTQGWGGDTQYF. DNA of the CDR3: TGCGCCAGCAGTGAGTCGACTCAGGGCTGGGGGGGAGATACGCAGTATTTT.

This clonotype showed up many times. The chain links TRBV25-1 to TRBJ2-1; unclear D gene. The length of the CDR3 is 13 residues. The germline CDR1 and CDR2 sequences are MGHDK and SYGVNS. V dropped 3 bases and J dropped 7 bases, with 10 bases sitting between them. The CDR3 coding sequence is TGTGCCAGCAGTGAGGCAGTAAATAATGAGCAGTTCTTC. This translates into CASSEAVNNEQFF.

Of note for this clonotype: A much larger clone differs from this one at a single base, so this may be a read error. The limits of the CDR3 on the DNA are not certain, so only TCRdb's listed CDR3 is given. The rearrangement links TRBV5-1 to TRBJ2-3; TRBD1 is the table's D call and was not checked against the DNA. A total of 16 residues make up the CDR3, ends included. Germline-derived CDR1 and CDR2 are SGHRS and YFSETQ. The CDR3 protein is CASSLVGTGATDTHYF.

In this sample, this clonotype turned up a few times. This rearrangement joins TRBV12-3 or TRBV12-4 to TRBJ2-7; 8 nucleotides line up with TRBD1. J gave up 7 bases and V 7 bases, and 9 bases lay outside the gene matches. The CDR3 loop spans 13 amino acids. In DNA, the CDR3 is TGTGCCAGCATGGGACAGGCCTACAATGAGCAGTACTTC. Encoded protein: CASMGQAYNEQYF.

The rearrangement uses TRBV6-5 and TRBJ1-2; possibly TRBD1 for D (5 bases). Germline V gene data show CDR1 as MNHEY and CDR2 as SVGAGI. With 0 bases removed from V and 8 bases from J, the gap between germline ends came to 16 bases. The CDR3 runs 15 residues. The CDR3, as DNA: TGTGCCAGCAGTTACTCGAGATGGACCAGGGACGGCTACACCTTC. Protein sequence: CASSYSRWTRDGYTF.

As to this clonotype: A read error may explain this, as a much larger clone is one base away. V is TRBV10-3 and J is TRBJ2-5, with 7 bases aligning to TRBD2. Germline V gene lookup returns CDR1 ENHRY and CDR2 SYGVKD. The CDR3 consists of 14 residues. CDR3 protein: CAISEGLGQGTQYF. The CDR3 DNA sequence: TGTGCCATCAGTGAGGGACTAGGCCAAGGGACCCAGTACTTC.

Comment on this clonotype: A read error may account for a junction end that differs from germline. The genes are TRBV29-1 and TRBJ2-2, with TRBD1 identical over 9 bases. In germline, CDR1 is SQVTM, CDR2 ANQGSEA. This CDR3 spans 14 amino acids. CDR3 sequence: CSGGTGPNTGELLF. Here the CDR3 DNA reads TGCAGCGGCGGGACAGGGCCGAACACCGGGGAGCTGTTGTTT.

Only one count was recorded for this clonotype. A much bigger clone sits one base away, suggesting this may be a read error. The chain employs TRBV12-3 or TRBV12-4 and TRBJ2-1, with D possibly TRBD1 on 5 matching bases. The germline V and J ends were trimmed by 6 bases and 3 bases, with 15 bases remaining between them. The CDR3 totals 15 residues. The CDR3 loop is CASSIRASFYNEQFF. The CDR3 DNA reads TGTGCCAGCAGCATCAGGGCGTCTTTCTACAATGAGCAGTTCTTC.

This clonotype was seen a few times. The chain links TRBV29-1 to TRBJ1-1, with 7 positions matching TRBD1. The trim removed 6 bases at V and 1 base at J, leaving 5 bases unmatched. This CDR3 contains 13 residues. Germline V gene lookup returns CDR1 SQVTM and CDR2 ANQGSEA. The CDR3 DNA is TGCAGCGTCCTGGGACAGACGAACACTGAAGCTTTCTTT. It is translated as CSVLGQTNTEAFF.

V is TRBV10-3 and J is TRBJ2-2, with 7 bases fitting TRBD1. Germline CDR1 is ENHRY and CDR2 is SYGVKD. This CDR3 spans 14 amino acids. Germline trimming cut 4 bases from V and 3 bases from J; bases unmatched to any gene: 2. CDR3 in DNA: TGTGCCATCAGTGCCGGGACAGACACCGGGGAGCTGTTTTTT. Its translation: CAISAGTDTGELFF.

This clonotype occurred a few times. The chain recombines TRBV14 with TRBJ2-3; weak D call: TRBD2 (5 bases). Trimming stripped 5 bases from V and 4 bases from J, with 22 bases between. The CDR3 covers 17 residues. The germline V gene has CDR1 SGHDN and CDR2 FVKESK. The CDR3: CASSLRRTALIADTQYF. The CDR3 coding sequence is TGTGCCAGCAGCTTGCGCCGGACTGCTTTGATCGCAGATACGCAGTATTTT.

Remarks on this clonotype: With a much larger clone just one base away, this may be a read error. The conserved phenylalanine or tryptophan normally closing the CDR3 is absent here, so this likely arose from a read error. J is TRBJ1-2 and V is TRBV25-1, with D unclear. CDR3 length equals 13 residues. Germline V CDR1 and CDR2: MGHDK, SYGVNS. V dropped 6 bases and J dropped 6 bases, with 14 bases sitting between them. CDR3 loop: CASRETAANGYTC. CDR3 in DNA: TGTGCCAGCAGGGAGACTGCGGCAAATGGCTACACCTGC.

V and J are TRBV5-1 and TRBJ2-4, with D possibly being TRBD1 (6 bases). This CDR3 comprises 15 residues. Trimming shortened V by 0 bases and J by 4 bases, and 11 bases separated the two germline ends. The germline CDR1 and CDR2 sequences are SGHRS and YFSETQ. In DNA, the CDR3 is TGCGCCAGCAGCTTGGAGGCAGGGGCGAAAAACATTCAGTACTTC. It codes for CASSLEAGAKNIQYF.

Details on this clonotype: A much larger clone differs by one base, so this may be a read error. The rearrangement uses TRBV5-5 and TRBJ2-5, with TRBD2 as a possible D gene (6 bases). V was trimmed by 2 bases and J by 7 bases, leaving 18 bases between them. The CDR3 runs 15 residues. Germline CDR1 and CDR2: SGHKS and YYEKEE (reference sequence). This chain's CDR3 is CASSLGGTERGTQYF. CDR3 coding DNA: TGTGCCAGCAGCTTAGGCGGGACGGAGCGAGGGACCCAGTACTTC.

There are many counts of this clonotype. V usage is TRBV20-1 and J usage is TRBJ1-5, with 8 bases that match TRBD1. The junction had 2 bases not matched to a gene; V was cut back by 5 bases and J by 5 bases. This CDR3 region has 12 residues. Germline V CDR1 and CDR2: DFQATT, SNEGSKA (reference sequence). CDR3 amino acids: CSAEDRDQPQHF. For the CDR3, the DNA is TGCAGTGCTGAGGACAGGGATCAGCCCCAGCATTTT.